This TCR beta chain was identified during a study of PD-1 blockade in classical Hodgkin lymphoma. Using immunoSEQ multiplex PCR, the repertoire was profiled, and TCRdb retains in-frame clones only, with some absent. The sample carries fewer than 20,000 clones, around 78% recorded once. This clone was counted between two and nine times. Antigen specificity is unknown. Regarding the study as a whole: There remain no defined causes for the repertoire differences, which possibly reflect disease activity or prior therapy. Baseline TCR diversity was reportedly lower in newly diagnosed patients than healthy donors. Significant TCR diversity gains by C4D1 occurred in CD4+ but not CD8+ cells. The baseline diversity of complete responders showed similarity to that of newly diagnosed patients.

This sample's time point: cycle 4 day 1 (C4D1), after less than 7 weeks of nivolumab. Every patient had relapsed following autologous stem cell transplantation, and cohorts differed in brentuximab vedotin exposure. Thawed PBMCs were the source of CD4+ T cells, purified by magnetic negative selection. This receptor was obtained from a human donor with classical Hodgkin lymphoma. The sample consisted of CD4+ T cells from blood, taken before the fourth cycle of nivolumab.

CDR3 protein: CASSREMSGELFF. DNA for the CDR3: TGCGCCAGCAGTCGGGAGATGAGCGGGGAGCTGTTTTTT. The rearrangement uses TRBV5-1 and TRBJ2-2, with a possible D match to TRBD2 (6 bases). Trimming took off 5 bases at V and 7 bases at J, with 12 bases between the two ends. The CDR3 has 13 amino acids. The germline CDR1 and CDR2 sequences are SGHRS and YFSETQ.